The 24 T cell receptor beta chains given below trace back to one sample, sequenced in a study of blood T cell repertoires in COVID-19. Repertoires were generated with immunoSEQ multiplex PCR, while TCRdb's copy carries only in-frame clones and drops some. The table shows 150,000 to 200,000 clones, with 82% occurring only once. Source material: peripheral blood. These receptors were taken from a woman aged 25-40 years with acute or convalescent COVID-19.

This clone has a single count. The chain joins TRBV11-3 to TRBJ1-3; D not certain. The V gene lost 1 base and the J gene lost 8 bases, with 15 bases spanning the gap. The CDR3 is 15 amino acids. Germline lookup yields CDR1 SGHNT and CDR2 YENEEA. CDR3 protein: CASSLGQGGTDTIYF. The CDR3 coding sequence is TGTGCCAGCAGCTTAGGACAAGGAGGAACCGACACCATATATTTT.

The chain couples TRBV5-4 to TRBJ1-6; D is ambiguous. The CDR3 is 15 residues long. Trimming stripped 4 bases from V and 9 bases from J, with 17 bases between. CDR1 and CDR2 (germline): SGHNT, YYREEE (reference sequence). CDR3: CASSPREGLGSPLHF. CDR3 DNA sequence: TGTGCCAGCAGCCCCCGGGAGGGCTTAGGTTCACCCCTCCACTTT.

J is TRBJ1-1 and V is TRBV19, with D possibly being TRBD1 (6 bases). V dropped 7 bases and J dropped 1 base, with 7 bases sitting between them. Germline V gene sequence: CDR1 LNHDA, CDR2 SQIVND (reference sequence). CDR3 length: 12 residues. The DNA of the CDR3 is TGTGCCAGTAAGGACAGGAACACTGAAGCTTTCTTT. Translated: CASKDRNTEAFF.

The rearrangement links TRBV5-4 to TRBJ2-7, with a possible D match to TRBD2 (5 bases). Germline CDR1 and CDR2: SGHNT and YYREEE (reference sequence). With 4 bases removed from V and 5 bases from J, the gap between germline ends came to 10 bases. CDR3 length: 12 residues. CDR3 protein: CASSLGLHEQYF. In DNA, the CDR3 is TGTGCCAGCAGCCTAGGACTCCACGAGCAGTACTTC.

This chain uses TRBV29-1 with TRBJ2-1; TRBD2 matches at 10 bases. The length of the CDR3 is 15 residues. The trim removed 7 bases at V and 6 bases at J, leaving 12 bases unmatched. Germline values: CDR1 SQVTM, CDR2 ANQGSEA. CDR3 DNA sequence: TGCAGCGCCACGGATCGAGCGGGAGGGGTCAATGAGCAGTTCTTC. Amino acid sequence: CSATDRAGGVNEQFF.

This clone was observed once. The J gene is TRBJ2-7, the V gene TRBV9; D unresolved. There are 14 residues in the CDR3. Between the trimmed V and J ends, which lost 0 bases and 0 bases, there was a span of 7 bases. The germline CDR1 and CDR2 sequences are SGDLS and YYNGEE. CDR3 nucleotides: TGTGCCAGCAGCGTAGGTCAGGTCTCCTACGAGCAGTACTTC. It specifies CASSVGQVSYEQYF.

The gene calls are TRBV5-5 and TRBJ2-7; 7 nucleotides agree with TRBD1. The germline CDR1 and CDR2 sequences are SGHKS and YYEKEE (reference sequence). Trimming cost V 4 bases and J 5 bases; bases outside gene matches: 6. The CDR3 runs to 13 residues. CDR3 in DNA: TGTGCCAGCAGCCTACTGACAGGGAACGAGCAGTACTTC. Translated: CASSLLTGNEQYF.

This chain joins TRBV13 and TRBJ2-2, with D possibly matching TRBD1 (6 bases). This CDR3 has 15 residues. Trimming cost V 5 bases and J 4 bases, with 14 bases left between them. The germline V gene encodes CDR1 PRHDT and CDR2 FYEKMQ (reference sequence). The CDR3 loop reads CASSPRGQTTGELFF. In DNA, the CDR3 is TGTGCCAGCAGCCCGAGAGGACAGACCACCGGGGAGCTGTTTTTT. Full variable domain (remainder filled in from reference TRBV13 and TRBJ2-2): AAGVIQSPRHLIKEKRETATLKCYPIPRHDTVYWYQQGPGQDPQFLISFYEKMQSDKGSIPDRFSAQQFSDYHSELNMSSLELGDSALYFCASSPRGQTTGELFFGEGSRLTVL.

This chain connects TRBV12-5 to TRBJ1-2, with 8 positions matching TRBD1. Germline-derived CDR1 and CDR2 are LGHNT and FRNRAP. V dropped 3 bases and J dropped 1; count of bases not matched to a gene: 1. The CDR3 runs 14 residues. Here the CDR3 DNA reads TGTGCTAGTGGTTTAGGACAGGGTAACTATGGCTACACCTTC. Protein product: CASGLGQGNYGYTF.

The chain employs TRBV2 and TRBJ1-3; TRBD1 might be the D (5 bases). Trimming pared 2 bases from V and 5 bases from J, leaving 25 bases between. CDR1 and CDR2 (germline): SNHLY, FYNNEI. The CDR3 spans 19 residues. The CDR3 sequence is CASSERLIGAWGRRNTIYF. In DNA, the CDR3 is TGTGCCAGCAGTGAACGGTTAATTGGTGCCTGGGGCCGAAGAAACACCATATATTTT.

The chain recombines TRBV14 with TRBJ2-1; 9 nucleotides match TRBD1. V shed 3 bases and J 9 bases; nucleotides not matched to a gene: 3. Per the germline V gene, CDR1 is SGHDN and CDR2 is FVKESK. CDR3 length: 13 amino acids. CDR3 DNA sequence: TGTGCCAGCAGCCAGCGACAGGGGGGTGAGCAGTTCTTC. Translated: CASSQRQGGEQFF.

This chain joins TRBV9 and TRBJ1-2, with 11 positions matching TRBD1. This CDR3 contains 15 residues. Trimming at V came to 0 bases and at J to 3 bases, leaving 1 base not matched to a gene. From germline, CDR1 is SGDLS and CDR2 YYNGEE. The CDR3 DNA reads TGTGCCAGCAGCGTAGGGACAGGGGGCGACTATGGCTACACCTTC. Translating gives CASSVGTGGDYGYTF.

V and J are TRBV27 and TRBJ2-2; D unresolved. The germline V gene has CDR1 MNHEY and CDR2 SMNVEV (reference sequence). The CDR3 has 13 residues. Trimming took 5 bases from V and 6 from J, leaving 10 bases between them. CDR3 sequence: CASSPPVPGELFF. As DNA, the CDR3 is TGTGCCAGCAGTCCCCCGGTTCCCGGGGAGCTGTTTTTT.

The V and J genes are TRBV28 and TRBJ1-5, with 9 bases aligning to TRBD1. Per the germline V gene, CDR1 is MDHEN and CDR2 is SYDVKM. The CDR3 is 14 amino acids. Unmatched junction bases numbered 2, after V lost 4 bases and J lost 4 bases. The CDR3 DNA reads TGTGCCAGCAGTTCGACAGGGGGGAATCAGCCCCAGCATTTT. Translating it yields CASSSTGGNQPQHF.

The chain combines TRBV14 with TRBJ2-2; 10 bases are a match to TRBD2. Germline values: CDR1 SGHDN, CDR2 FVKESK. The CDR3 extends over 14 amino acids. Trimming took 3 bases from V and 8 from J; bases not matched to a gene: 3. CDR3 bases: TGTGCCAGCAGCCAGCTAGCGGGAGTAGGGGAGCTGTTTTTT. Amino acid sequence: CASSQLAGVGELFF.

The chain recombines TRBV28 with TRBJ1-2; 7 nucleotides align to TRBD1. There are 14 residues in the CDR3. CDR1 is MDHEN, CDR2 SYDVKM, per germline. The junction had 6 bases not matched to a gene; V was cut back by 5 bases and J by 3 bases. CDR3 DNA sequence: TGTGCCAGCAGTAGACAGGGTGGACACTATGGCTACACCTTC. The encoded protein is CASSRQGGHYGYTF.

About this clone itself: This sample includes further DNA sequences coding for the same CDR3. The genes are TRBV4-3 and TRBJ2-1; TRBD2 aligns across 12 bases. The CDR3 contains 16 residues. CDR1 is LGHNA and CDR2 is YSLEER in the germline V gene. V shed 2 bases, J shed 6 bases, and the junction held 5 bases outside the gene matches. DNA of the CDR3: TGCGCCAGCAGCCAACGACTAGCGGGAGAGGGCAATGAGCAGTTCTTC. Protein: CASSQRLAGEGNEQFF.

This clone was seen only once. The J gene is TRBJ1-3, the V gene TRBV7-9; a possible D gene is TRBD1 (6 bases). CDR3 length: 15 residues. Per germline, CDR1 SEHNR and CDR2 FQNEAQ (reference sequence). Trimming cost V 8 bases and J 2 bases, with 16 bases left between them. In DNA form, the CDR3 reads TGTGCCAGCGCATCCTCTAACAGGGCTGGAAACACCATATATTTT. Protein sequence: CASASSNRAGNTIYF.

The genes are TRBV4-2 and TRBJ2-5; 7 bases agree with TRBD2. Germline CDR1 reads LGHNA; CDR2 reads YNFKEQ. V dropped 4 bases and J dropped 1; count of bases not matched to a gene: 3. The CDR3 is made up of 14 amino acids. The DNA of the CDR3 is TGTGCCAGCAGCCTAACGGGGGGCCAAGAGACCCAGTACTTC. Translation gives CASSLTGGQETQYF.

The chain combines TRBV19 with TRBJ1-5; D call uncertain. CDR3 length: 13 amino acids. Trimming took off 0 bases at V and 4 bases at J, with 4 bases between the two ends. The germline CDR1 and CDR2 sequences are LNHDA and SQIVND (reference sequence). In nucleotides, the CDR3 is TGTGCCAGTAGTATAGATAAAAATCAGCCCCAGCATTTT. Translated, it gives CASSIDKNQPQHF.

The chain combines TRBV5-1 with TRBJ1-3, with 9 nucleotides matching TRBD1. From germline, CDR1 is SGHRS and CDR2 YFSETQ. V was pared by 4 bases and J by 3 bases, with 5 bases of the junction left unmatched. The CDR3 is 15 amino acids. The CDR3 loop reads CASSAGTGSGNTIYF. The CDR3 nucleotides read TGCGCCAGCAGCGCCGGGACAGGGAGTGGAAACACCATATATTTT.

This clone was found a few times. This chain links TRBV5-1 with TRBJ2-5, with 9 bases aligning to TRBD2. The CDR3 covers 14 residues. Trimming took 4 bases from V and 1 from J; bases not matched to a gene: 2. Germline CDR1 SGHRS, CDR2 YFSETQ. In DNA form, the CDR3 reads TGCGCCAGCAGCCCTAGCGGGGCCCAAGAGACCCAGTACTTC. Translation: CASSPSGAQETQYF. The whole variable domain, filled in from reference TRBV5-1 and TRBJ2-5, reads KAGVTQTPRYLIKTRGQQVTLSCSPISGHRSVSWYQQTPGQGLQFLFEYFSETQRNKGNFPGRFSGRQFSNSRSEMNVSTLELGDSALYLCASSPSGAQETQYFGPGTRLLVL.

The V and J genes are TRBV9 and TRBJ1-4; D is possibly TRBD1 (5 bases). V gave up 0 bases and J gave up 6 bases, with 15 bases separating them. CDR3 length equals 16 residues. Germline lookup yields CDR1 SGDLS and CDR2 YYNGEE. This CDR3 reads CASSVGVREGDEKLFF. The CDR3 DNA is TGTGCCAGCAGCGTAGGGGTAAGGGAAGGGGATGAAAAACTGTTTTTT.

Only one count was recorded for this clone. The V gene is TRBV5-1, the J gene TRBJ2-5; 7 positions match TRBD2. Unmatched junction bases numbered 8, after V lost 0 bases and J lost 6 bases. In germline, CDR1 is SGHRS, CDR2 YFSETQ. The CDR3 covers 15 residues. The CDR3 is CASSLGLATLQTQYF. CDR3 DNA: TGCGCCAGCAGCTTGGGACTAGCTACTTTGCAGACCCAGTACTTC.